Included here is one TCR beta chain sequence, with context. This sample stems from a study of blood T cell repertoires in COVID-19. Study overall: Sites in the United States, Italy and Spain provided acute and convalescent COVID-19 samples. Sample material is recorded as cDNA or gDNA derived from T cells, B-cell-depleted T cells, or PBMCs.

V trimming: 6 bases; J trimming: 4 bases; junction bases outside the gene matches: 7. Per the germline V gene, CDR1 is SQVTM and CDR2 is ANQGSEA. This CDR3 region has 14 residues. Per the original data handling: The assay estimated nucleated cells by amplifying reference gene primers. Assay: immunoSEQ multiplex PCR; the TCRdb copy retains only in-frame clones and omits some. V, J and clone size derive from that table, while D and trimming were established from the DNA sequence. The table has fewer than 110,000 clones, around 85% seen once. Sequenced: peripheral blood. This sequence was found in an older woman with active or convalescent COVID-19. The genes are TRBV29-1 and TRBJ1-3; 9 bases agree with TRBD1. The CDR3 region is CSVQQGAKGNTIYF. CDR3 nucleotide sequence: TGCAGCGTGCAACAGGGGGCGAAAGGAAACACCATATATTTT.